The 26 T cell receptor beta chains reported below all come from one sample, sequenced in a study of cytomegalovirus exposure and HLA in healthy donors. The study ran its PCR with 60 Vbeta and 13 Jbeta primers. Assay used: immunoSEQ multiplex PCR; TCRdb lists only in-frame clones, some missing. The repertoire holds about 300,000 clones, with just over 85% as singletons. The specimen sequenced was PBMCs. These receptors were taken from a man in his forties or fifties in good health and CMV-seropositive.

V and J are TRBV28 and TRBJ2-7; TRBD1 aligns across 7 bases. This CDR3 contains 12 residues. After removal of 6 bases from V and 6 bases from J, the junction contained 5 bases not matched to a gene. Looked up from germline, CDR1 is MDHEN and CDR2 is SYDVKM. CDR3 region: CASRLGGSEQYF. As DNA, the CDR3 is TGTGCCAGCAGGTTAGGGGGCAGCGAGCAGTACTTC. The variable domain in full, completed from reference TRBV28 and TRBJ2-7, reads DVKVTQSSRYLVKRTGEKVFLECVQDMDHENMFWYRQDPGLGLRLIYFSYDVKMKEKGDIPEGYSVSREKKERFSLILESASTNQTSMYLCASRLGGSEQYFGPGTRLTVT.

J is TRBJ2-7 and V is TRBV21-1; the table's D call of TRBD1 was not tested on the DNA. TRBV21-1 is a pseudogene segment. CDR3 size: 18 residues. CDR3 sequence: CASSLPWGPPGQSYEQYF. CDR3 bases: TGTGCCAGCAGCCTTCCCTGGGGGCCCCCGGGACAATCCTACGAGCAGTACTTC.

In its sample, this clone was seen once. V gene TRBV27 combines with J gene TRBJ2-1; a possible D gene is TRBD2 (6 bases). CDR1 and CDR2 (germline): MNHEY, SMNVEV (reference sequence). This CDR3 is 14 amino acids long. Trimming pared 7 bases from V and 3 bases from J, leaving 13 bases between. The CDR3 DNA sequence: TGTGCCAGCAATAAGGCGGGGTTCTACAATGAGCAGTTCTTC. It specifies CASNKAGFYNEQFF.

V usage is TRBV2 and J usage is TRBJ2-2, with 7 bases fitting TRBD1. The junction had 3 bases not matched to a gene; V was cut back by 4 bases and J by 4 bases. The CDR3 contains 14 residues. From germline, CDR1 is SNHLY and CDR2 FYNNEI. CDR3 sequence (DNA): TGTGCCAGCAGTGCGGACAGGTCCACCGGGGAGCTGTTTTTT. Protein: CASSADRSTGELFF. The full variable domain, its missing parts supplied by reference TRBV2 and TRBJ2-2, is EPEVTQTPSHQVTQMGQEVILRCVPISNHLYFYWYRQILGQKVEFLVSFYNNEISEKSEIFDDQFSVERPDGSNFTLKIRSTKLEDSAMYFCASSADRSTGELFFGEGSRLTVL.

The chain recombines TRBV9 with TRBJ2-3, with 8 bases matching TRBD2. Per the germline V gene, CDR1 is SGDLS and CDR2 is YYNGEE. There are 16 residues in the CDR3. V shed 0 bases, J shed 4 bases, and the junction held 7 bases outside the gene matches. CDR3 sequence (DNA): TGTGCCAGCAGCGTAGAAGGCCAGCGGGAGCCAGATACGCAGTATTTT. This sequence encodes CASSVEGQREPDTQYF.

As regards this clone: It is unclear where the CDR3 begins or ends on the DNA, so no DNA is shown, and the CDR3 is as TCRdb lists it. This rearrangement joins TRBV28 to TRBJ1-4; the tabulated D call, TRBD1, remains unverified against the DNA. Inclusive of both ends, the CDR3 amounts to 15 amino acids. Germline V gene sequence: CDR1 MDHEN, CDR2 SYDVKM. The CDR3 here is CASSSSGQGNEKLFF.

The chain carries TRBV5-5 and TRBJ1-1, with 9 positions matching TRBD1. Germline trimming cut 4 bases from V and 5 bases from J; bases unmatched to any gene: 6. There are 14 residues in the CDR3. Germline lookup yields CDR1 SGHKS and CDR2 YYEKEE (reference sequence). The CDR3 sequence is CASSLGQGRTEAFF. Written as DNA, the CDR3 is TGTGCCAGCAGCCTAGGACAGGGGAGGACTGAAGCTTTCTTT.

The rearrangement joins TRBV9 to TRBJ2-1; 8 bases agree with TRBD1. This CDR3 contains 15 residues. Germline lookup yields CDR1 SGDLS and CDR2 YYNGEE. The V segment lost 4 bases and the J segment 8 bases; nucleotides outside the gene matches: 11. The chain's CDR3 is CASSLRDRSLDEQFF. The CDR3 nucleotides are TGTGCCAGCAGCCTCCGGGACAGGTCACTGGATGAGCAGTTCTTC.

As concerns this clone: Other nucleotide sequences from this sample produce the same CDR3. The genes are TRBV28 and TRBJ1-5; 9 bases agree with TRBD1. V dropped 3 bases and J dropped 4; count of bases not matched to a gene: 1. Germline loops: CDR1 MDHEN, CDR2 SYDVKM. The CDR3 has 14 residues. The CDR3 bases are TGTGCCAGCAGTTTGGGGACAGGGAATCAGCCCCAGCATTTT. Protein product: CASSLGTGNQPQHF.

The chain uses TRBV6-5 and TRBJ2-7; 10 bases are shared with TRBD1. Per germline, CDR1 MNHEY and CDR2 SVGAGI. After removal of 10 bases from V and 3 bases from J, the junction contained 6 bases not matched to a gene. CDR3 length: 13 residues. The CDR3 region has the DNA TGTGCCACCTACCGGGACAGGGGCTACGAGCAGTACTTC. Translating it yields CATYRDRGYEQYF.

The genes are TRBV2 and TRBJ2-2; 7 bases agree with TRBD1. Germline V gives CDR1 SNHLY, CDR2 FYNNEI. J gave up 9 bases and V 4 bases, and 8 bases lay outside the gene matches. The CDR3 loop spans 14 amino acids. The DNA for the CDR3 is TGTGCCAGCAGTGTCAGGACAGGTAACAGGGAGCTGTTTTTT. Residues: CASSVRTGNRELFF.

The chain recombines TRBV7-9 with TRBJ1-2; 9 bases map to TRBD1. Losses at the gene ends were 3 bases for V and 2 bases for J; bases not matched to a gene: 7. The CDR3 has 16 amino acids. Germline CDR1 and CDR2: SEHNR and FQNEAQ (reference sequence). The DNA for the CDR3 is TGTGCCAGCAGCTTGGGGGCCGGACAGGGGAACTATGGCTACACCTTC. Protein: CASSLGAGQGNYGYTF. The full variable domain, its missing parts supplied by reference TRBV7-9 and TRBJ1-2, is DTGVSQNPRHKITKRGQNVTFRCDPISEHNRLYWYRQTLGQGPEFLTYFQNEAQLEKSRLLSDRFSAERPKGSFSTLEIQRTEQGDSAMYLCASSLGAGQGNYGYTFGSGTRLTVV.

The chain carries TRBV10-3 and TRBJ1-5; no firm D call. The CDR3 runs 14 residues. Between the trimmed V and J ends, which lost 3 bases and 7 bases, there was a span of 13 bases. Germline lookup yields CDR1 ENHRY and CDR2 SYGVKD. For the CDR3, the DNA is TGTGCCATCAGTGAAATCAGCGGGGAACAGCCCCAGCATTTT. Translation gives CAISEISGEQPQHF.

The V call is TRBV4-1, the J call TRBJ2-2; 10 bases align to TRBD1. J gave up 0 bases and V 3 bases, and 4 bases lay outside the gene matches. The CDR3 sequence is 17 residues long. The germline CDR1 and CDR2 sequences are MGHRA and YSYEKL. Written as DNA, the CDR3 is TGCGCCAGCAGCCAGGGACAGGGGCCAGCGAACACCGGGGAGCTGTTTTTT. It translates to CASSQGQGPANTGELFF.

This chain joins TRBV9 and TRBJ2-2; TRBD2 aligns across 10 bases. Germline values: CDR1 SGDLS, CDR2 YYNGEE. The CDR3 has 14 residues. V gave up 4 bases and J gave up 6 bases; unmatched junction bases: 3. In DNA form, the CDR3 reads TGTGCCAGCAGCCCTAGCGGGAGAGCCGGGGAGCTGTTTTTT. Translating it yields CASSPSGRAGELFF.

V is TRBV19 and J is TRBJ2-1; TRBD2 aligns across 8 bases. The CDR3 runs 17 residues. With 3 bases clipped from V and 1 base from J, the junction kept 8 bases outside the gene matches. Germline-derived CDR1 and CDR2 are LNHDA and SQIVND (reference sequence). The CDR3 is CASSISGRGISYNEQFF. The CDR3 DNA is TGTGCCAGTAGTATCTCCGGGAGGGGTATTTCCTACAATGAGCAGTTCTTC.

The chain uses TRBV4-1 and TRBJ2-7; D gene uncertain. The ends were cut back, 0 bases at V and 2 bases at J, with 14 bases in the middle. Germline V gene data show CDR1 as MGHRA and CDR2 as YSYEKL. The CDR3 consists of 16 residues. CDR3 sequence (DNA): TGCGCCAGCAGCCAAGATAACAGCCTTACCGCCTACGAGCAGTACTTC. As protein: CASSQDNSLTAYEQYF.

The CDR3 region has the DNA TGTGCCAGCAGCGGGCAGGGGGCCTCCTACAATGAGCAGTTCTTC. It translates to CASSGQGASYNEQFF. V usage is TRBV6-4 and J usage is TRBJ2-1; 8 nucleotides agree with TRBD1. V lost 6 bases to trimming and J lost 0 bases; unmatched junction nucleotides: 4. In germline, CDR1 is MRHNA, CDR2 SNTAGT. This CDR3 has 15 residues.

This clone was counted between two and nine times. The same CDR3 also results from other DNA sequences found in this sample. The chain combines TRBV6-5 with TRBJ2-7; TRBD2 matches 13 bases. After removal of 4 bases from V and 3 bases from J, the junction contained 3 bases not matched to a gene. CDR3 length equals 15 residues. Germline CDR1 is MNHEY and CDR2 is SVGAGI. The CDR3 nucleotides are TGTGCCAGCAGTTCCCGACTAGCGGGAGGCTACGAGCAGTACTTC. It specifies CASSSRLAGGYEQYF.

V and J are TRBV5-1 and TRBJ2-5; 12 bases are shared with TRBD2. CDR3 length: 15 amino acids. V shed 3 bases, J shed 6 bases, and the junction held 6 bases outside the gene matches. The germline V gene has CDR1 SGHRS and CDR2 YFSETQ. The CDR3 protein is CASSYGTSGPKTQYF. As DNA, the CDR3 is TGCGCCAGCAGCTACGGGACTAGCGGGCCGAAGACCCAGTACTTC.

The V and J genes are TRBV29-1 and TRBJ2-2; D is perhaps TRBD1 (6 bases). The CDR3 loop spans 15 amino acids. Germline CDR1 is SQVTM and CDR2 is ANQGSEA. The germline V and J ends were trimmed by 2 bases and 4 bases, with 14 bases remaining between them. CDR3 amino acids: CSVESGGLSTGELFF. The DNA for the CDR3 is TGCAGCGTTGAATCTGGGGGCTTGAGCACCGGGGAGCTGTTTTTT.

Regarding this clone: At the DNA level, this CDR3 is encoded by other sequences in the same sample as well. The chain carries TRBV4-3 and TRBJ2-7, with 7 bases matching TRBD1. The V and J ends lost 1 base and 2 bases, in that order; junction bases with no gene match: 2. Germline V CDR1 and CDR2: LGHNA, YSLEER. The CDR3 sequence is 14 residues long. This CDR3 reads CASSQGGQPYEQYF. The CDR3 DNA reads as TGCGCCAGCAGCCAAGGGGGACAGCCCTACGAGCAGTACTTC.

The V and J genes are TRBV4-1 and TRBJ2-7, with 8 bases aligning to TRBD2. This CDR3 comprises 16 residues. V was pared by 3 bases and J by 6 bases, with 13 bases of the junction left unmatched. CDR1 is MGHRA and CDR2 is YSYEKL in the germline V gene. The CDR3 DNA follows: TGCGCCAGCAGCCAGGAGGGGAAGCCTAGCGGGCGCGAGCAGTACTTC. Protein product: CASSQEGKPSGREQYF.

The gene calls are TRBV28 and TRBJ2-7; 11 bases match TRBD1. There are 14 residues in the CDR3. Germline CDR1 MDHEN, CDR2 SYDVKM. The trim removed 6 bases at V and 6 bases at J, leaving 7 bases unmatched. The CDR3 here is CASSQPDRGLEQYF. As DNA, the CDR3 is TGTGCCAGCAGCCAACCGGACAGGGGGCTCGAGCAGTACTTC.

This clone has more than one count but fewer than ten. The CDR3 protein is CASTPQGRDGYTF. The CDR3 nucleotides are TGCGCCAGCACCCCTCAGGGGCGAGATGGCTACACCTTC. J is TRBJ1-2 and V is TRBV5-1; D may be TRBD1 (6 bases). V dropped 6 bases and J dropped 6 bases, with 15 bases sitting between them. Per the germline V gene, CDR1 is SGHRS and CDR2 is YFSETQ. This CDR3 has 13 amino acids.

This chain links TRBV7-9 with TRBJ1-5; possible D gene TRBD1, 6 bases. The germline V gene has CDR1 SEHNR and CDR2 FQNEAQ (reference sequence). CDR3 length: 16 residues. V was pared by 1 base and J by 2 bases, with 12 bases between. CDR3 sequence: CASSLGGNRGNQPQHF. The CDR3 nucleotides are TGTGCCAGCAGCTTAGGAGGTAACAGGGGCAATCAGCCCCAGCATTTT.